This T cell receptor beta chain derives from a study of blood T cell repertoires in COVID-19. For the study at large: T cells, B-cell-depleted T cells, or PBMCs provided the cDNA or gDNA that served as material.

Authors' processing steps: Amplified reference gene primers provided the basis for estimating nucleated cell counts. Assay used: immunoSEQ multiplex PCR; TCRdb lists only in-frame clones, some missing. The D gene and trimming were derived from the DNA, and the V and J assignments and clone size from that table. The sample lists 200,000 to 250,000 clones, about four fifths occurring once. The germline V gene has CDR1 MNHNS and CDR2 SASEGT. V was clipped by 6 bases and J by 2 bases; unmatched bases: 13. The CDR3 extends over 17 amino acids. The sample consisted of peripheral blood. The V gene is TRBV6-1, the J gene TRBJ1-1; 9 bases match TRBD1. The TCR comes from a man in his thirties or forties who had recovered from COVID-19. The CDR3 DNA sequence: TGTGCCAGCAGAGAAACCGGGACAGGGTCGAGTAACACTGAAGCTTTCTTT. This encodes CASRETGTGSSNTEAFF.